This T cell receptor beta chain was retrieved from a study of regulatory T cells in long-lasting Graves disease. According to the study, TCR beta libraries were built with iRepertoire HTBI primers and CDR3-region Arm-PCR. TCRdb re-called the multiplex PCR reads with MiXCR, one entry per CDR3 protein. The sample records 450,000 to 700,000 distinct CDR3 sequences, about 13% being singletons. V was trimmed by 0 bases and J by 7 bases, leaving 9 bases between them. This CDR3 is 14 amino acids long. Germline V lookup: CDR1 LNHNV, CDR2 YYDKDF (reference sequence). Time point reported: newly diagnosed GD, antithyroid drugs for less than 3 months. Extracted PBMC RNA gave rise to the TCR library. Each patient gave approximately 9.2 milliliters of EDTA-anticoagulated peripheral blood. This sample was also put to use in a study of T cells in Graves' hyperthyroidism and ophthalmopathy.

The sample here was peripheral blood mononuclear cells (PBMCs), taken at new diagnosis, from a patient treated with antithyroid drugs. This TCR derives from a man aged 30 to 45 with Graves disease. The J gene is TRBJ2-2, the V gene TRBV15; D is undetermined. The CDR3 DNA sequence: TGTGCCACCAGCAGAGATTGGGGTAACGGGGAGCTGTTTTTT. It encodes CATSRDWGNGELFF. Supplemented by reference TRBV15 and TRBJ2-2, the full variable domain reads DAMVIQNPRYQVTQFGKPVTLSCSQTLNHNVMYWYQQKSSQAPKLLFHYYDKDFNNEADTPDNFQSRRPNTSFCFLDIRSPGLGDTAMYLCATSRDWGNGELFFGEGSRLTVL.